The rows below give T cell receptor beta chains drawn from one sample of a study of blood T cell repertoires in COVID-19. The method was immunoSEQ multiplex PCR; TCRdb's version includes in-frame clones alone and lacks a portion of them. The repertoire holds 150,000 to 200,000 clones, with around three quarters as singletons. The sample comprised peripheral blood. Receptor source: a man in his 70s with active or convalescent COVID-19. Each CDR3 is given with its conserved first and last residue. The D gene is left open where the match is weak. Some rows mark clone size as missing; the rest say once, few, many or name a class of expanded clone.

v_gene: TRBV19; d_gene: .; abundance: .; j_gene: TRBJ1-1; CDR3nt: TGTGCCAGTAGTATAGCCAGGACTGAAGCTTTCTTT; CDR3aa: CASSIARTEAFF
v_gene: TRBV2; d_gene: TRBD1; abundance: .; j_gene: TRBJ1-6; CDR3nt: TGTGCCAGCAGCACAGGGGCGGAATCCTATAATTCACCCCTCCACTTT; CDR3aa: CASSTGAESYNSPLHF
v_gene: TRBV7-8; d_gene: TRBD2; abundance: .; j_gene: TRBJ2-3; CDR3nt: TGTGCCAGCAGCTTACGACTAGCTGGGACAGATACGCAGTATTTT; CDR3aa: CASSLRLAGTDTQYF
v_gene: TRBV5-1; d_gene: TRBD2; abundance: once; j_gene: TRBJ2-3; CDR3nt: TGCGCCAGCAGCTTGGTCGGGGGGGTAAATACGCAGTATTTT; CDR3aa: CASSLVGGVNTQYF
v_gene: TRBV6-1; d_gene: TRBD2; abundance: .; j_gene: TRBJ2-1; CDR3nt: TGTGCCAGCAGTGCCCGTAGCGGGAGCTCCTACAATGAGCAGTTCTTC; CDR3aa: CASSARSGSSYNEQFF
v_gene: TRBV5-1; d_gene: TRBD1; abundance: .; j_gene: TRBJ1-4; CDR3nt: TGCGCCAGCAGCCCACGGACAGGGGGTAATGAAAAACTGTTTTTT; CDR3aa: CASSPRTGGNEKLFF
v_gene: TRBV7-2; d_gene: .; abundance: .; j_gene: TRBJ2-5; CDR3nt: TGTGCCAGCAGCTTAGGGGGCAGCGCGGAGACCCAGTACTTC; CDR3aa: CASSLGGSAETQYF
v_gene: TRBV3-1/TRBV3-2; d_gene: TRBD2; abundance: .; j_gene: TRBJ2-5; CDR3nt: TGTGCCAGCAGATCCCGTGGCGGGGGTCCTTCAACGGAGACCCAGTACTTC; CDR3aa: CASRSRGGGPSTETQYF
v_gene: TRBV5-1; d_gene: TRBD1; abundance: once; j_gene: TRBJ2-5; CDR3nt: TGCGCCAGCAGCAGTTCCGGGACAGGGTTTGAGACCCAGTACTTC; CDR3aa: CASSSSGTGFETQYF
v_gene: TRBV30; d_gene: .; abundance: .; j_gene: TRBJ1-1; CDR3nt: TGTGCCTGGAGCCAAGCAAACACTGAAGCTTTCTTT; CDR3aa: CAWSQANTEAFF
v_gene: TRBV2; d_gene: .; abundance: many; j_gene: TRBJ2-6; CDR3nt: TGTGCCAGCAGTCAACAGGGCTCTGGGGCCAACGTCCTGACTTTC; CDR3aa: CASSQQGSGANVLTF
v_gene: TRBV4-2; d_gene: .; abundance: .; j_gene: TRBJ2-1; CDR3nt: TGTGCCAGCAGCCGAGAGTCTTCTGTGGGCAACTACAATGAGCAGTTCTTC; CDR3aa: CASSRESSVGNYNEQFF
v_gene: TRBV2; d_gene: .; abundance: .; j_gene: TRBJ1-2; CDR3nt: TGTGCCAGCAGTGAAGGGGTAGGGGGTGGCTACACCTTC; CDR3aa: CASSEGVGGGYTF
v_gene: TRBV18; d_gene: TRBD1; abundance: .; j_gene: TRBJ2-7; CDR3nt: TGTGCCAGCTCACCGGTGGGACAGGGCTACGAGCAGTACTTC; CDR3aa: CASSPVGQGYEQYF
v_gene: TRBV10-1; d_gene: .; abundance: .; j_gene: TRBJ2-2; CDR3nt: TGCGCCAGCAGCCCCACCGGGGGGCACGGGGAGCTGTTTTTT; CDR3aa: CASSPTGGHGELFF
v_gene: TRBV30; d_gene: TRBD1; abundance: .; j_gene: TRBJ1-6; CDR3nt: TGTGCCTCCAATTTTGGGGGGACAGTTAATTCACCCCTCCACTTT; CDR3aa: CASNFGGTVNSPLHF
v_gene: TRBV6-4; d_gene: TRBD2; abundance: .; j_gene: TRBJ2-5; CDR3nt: TGTGCCAGCTGGGGACGGGGGGAAGAGACCCAGTACTTC; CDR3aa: CASWGRGEETQYF
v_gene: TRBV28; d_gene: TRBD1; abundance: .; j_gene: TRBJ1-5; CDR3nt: TGTGCCAGCAGGGGGACAGGGGGCGGACAGCCCCAGCATTTT; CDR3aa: CASRGTGGGQPQHF
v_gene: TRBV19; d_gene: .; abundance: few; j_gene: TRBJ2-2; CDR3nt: TGTGCCAGTAGTATCGAGGGCGCCGGGACCGGGGAGCTGTTTTTT; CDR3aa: CASSIEGAGTGELFF
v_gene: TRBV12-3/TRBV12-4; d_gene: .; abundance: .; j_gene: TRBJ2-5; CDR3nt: TGTGCCAGCAGTCGACAGCCCCAAGAGACCCAGTACTTC; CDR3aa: CASSRQPQETQYF
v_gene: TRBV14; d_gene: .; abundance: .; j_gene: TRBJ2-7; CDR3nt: TGTGCCAGCAGCCAAAGGAGGTTGGCTAGTTGGGGTGAGCAGTACTTC; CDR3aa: CASSQRRLASWGEQYF
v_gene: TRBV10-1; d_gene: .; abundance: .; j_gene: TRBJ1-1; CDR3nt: TGCGCCAGCAGTGATGGATCCGGGGGGACTGAAGCTTTCTTT; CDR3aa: CASSDGSGGTEAFF
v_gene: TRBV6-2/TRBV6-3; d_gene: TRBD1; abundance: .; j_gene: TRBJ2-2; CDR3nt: TGTGCCAGCAGTTCTATTTACAGGGGCACCGGGGAGCTGTTTTTT; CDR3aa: CASSSIYRGTGELFF
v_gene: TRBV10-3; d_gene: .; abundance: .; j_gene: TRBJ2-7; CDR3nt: TGTGCCATCAGTGGGGACACCTCCTCCTACGAGCAGTACTTC; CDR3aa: CAISGDTSSYEQYF
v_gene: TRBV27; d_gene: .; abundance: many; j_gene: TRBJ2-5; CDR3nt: TGTGCCAGCAGTTCTCGACATCCCCTCCAAGAGACCCAGTACTTC; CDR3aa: CASSSRHPLQETQYF
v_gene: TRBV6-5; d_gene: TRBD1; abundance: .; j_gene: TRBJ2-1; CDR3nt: TGTGCCAGCAGTAGGGACAGTGCCTCCTACAATGAGCAGTTCTTC; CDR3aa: CASSRDSASYNEQFF
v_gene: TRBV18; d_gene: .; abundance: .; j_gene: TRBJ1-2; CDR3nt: TGTGCCAGCTCACCTTCTTCCCAGACAGATGGCTACACCTTC; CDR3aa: CASSPSSQTDGYTF
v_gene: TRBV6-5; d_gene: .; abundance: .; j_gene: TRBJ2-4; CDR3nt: TGTGCCAGCAGTACGACAGTCCCCAAAAACATTCAGTACTTC; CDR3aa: CASSTTVPKNIQYF
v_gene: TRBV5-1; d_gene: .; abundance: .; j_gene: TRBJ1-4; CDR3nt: TGCGCCAGCAGCGAAGGAGTGGGTCAAGAAAAACTGTTTTTT; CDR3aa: CASSEGVGQEKLFF
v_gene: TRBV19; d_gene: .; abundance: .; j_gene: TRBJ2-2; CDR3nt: TGTGCCAGTAGTATAGTTGCAAGGAGGACCGGGGAGCTGTTTTTT; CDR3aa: CASSIVARRTGELFF
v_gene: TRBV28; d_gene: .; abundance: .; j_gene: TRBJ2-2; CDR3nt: TGTGCCAGCTGCCGGGACTTGAACACCGGGGAGCTGTTTTTT; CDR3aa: CASCRDLNTGELFF
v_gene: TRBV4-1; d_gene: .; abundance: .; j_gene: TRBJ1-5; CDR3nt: TGCGCCAGCAGCCGACAGCCAAATCAGCCCCAGCATTTT; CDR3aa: CASSRQPNQPQHF
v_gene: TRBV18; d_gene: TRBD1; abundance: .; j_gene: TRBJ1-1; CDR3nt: TGTGCCAGCTCACCTGACAGGGGCGCGAACACTGAAGCTTTCTTT; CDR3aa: CASSPDRGANTEAFF
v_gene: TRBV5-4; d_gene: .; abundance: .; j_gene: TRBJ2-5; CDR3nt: TGTGCCAGCAACAAACAGGGAGAGACCCAGTACTTC; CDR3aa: CASNKQGETQYF
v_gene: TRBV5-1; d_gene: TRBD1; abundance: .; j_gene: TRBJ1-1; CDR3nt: TGCGCCAGCAGCTTGGGGGCAGGACAGGGGGTGTTAAAGGACACTGAAGCTTTCTTT; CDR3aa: CASSLGAGQGVLKDTEAFF
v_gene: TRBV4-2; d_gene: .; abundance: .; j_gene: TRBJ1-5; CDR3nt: TGTGCCAGCAGCCAAGGACAGTATAGCAATCAGCCCCAGCATTTT; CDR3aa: CASSQGQYSNQPQHF
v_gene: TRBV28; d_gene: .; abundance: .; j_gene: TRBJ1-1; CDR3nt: TGTGCCAGCATTAACGGTTACACTGAAGCTTTCTTT; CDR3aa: CASINGYTEAFF
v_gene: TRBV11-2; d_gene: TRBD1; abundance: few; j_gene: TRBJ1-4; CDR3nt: TGTGCCAGCAGCCGACAGGGTCAGAATGAAAAACTGTTTTTT; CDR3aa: CASSRQGQNEKLFF
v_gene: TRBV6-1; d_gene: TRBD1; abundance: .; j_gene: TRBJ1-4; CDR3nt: TGTGCCAGCAGTGAAGGGGGACAGAGGGGACACGAAAAACTGTTTTTT; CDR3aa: CASSEGGQRGHEKLFF
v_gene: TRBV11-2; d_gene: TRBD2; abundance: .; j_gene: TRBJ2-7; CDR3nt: TGTGCCAGCAGCTTAGGGGTGGGGGGGGGACGGAGCTCCTACGAGCAGTACTTC; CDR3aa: CASSLGVGGGRSSYEQYF
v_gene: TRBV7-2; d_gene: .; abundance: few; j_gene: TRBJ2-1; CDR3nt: TGTGCCAGCAGCTCCCTTACACCAGCGGTTGAGCAGTTCTTC; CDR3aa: CASSSLTPAVEQFF
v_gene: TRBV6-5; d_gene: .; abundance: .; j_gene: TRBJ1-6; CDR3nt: TGTGCCAGCACCCCGGACCAGGGCGGTTATTCACCCCTCCACTTT; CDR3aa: CASTPDQGGYSPLHF
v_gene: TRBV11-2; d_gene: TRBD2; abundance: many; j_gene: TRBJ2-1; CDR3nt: TGTGCCAGCAGCTACGGGACTAGCGGTATGAATGAGCAGTTCTTC; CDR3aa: CASSYGTSGMNEQFF
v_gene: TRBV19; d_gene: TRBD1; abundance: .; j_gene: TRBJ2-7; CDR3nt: TGTGCCAGTAGTATCCAGGGACAGGGAGGGTACGAGCAGTACTTC; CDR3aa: CASSIQGQGGYEQYF
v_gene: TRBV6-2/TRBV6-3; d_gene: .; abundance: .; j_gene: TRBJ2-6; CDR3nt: TGTGCCAGCAGTTACGACAGATTCTCTGGGGCCAACGTCCTGACTTTC; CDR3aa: CASSYDRFSGANVLTF
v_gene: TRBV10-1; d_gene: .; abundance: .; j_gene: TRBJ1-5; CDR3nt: TGCGCCAGCAGTGAGTCGGCGGGTCAGCCCCAGCATTTT; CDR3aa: CASSESAGQPQHF
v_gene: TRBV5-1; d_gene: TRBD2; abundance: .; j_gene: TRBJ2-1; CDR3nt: TGCGCCAGCAGCTACCTCGGGGGGAGCTCCTACAATGAGCAGTTCTTC; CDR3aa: CASSYLGGSSYNEQFF
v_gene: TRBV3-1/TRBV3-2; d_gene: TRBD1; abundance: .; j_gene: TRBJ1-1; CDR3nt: TGTGCCAGCAGCCAAGGCCTCCAGGGGGCGGACACTGAAGCTTTCTTT; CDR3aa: CASSQGLQGADTEAFF
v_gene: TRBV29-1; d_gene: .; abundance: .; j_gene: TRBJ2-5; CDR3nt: TGCAGCGTTGAAGACAGGGGTCAAGAGACCCAGTACTTC; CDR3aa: CSVEDRGQETQYF
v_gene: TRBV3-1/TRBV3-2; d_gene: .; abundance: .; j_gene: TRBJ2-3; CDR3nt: TGTGCCAGCAGCGTGGTAGCATCAGATACGCAGTATTTT; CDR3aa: CASSVVASDTQYF
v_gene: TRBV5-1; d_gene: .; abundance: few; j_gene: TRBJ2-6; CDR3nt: TGCGCCAGCAGCTTGGACACTGGGGCCAACGTCCTGACTTTC; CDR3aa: CASSLDTGANVLTF
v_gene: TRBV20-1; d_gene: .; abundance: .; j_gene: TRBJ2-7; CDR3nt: TGCAGTGGGAGCCGAGCCTACGAGCAGTACTTC; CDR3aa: CSGSRAYEQYF
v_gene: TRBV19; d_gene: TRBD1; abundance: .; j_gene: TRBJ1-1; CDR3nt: TGTGCCCGTAGGGACAGAAAAGCTTTCTTT; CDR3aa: CARRDRKAFF
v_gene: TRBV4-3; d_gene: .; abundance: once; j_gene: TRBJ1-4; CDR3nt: TGCGCCAGCAGCCAAGCGAGTACCGAAAAACTGTTTTTT; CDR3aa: CASSQASTEKLFF
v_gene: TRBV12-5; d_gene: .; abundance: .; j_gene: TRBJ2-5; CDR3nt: TGTGCTAGTGGTTTGGAGGAGGAGACCCAGTACTTC; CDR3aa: CASGLEEETQYF
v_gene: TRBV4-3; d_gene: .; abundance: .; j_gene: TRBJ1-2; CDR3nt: TGCGCCAGCAGCCAAGATGAACGGAGGGGCTTCTCGAACTATGGCTACACCTTC; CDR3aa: CASSQDERRGFSNYGYTF
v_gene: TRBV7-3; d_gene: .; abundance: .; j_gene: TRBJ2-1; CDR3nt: TGTGCCAGCAGCCTGCACCTAGAGCGTGAGCAGTTCTTC; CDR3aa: CASSLHLEREQFF
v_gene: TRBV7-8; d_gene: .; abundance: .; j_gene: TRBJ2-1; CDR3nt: TGTGCCAGCAGCTTAGATCTCGTGAGAGGCAATGAGCAGTTCTTC; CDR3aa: CASSLDLVRGNEQFF
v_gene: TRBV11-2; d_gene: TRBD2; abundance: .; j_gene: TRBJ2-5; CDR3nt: TGTGCCAGCAGCTTGGGACTAGCGGGGGGCCAAGAGACCCAGTACTTC; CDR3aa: CASSLGLAGGQETQYF
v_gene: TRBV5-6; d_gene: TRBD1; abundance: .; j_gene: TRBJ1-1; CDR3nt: TGTGCCAGCAGCCGGGGGACAGGGAGTGTCACTGAAGCTTTCTTT; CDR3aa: CASSRGTGSVTEAFF